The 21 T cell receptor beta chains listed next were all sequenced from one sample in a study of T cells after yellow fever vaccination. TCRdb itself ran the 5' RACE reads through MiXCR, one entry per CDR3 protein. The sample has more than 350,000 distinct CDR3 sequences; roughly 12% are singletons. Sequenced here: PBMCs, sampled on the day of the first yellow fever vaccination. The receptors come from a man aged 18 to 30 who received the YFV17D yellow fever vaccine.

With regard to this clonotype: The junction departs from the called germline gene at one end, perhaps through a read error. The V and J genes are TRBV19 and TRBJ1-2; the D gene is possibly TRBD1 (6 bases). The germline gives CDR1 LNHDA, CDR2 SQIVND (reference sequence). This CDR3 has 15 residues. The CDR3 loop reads CASSTRTERSYGYTF. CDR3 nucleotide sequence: TGCGCCAGTAGTACAAGGACAGAGAGGAGCTATGGCTACACCTTC.

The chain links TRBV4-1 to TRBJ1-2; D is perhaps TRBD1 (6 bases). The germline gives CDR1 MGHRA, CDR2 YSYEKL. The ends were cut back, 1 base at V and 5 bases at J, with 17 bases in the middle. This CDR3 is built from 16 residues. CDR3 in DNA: TGCGCCAGCAGCCAAGGCGTAATCGGGGGGGCTTATGGCTACACCTTC. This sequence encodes CASSQGVIGGAYGYTF.

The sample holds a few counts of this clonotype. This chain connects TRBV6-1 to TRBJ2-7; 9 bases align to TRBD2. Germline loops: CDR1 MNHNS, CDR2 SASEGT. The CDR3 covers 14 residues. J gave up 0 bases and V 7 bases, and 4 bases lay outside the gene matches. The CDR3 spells CASIGAGGSYEQYV. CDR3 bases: TGTGCCAGCATAGGAGCGGGGGGCTCCTACGAGCAGTACGTC.

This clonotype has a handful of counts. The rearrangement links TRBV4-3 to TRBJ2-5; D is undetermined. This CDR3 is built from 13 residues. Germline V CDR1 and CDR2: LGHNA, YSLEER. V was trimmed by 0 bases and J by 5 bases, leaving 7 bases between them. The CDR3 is CASSQDYGETQYF. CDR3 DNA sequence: TGCGCCAGCAGCCAAGATTATGGGGAGACCCAGTACTTC.

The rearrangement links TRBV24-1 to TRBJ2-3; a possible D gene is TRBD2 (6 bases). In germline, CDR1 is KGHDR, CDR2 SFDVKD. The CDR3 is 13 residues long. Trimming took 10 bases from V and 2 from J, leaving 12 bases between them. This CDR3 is CATGEANTDTQYF. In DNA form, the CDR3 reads TGTGCCACAGGGGAGGCGAACACAGATACGCAGTATTTT.

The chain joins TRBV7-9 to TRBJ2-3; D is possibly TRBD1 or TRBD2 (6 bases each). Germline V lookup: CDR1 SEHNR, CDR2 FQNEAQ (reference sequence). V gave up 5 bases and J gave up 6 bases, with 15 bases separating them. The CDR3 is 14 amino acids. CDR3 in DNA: TGTGCCAGCAGCATATCTCGAGGGGGGGATACGCAGTATTTT. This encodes CASSISRGGDTQYF.

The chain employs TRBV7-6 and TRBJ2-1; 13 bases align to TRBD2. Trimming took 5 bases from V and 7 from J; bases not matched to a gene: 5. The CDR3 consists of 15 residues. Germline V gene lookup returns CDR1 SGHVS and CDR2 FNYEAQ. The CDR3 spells CASSKLAGGWNEQFF. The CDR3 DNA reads TGTGCCAGCAGCAAACTAGCGGGGGGGTGGAATGAGCAGTTCTTC.

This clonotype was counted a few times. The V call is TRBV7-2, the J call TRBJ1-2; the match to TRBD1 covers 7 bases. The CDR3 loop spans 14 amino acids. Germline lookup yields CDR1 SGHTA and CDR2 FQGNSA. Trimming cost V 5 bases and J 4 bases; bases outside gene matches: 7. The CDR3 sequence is CASSITGVIYGYTF. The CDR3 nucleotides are TGTGCCAGCAGCATCACAGGGGTAATCTATGGCTACACCTTC.

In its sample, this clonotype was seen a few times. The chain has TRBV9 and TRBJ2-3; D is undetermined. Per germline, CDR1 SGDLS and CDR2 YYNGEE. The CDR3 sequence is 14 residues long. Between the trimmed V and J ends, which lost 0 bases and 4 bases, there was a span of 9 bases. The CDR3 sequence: CASSVAASPDTQYF. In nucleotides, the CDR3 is TGTGCCAGCAGCGTAGCGGCCAGCCCAGATACGCAGTATTTT.

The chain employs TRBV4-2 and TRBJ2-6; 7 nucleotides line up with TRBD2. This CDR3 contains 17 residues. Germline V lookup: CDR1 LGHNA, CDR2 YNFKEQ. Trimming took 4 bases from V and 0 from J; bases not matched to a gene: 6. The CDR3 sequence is CASSPTSRTSGANVLTF. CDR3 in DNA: TGTGCCAGCAGCCCGACTAGCAGAACCTCTGGGGCCAACGTCCTGACTTTC.

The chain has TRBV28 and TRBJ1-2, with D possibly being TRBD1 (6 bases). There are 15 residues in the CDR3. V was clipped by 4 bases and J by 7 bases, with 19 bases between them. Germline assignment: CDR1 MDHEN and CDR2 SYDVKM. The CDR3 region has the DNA TGTGCCAGCAGTTCCCTGAGATCCCCCAGGGGTGGCTACACCTTC. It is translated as CASSSLRSPRGGYTF.

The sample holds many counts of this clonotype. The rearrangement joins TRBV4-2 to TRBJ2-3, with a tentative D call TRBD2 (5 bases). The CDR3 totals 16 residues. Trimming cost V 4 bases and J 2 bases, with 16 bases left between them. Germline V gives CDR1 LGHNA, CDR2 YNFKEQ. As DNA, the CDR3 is TGTGCCAGCAGCCCGCCCGGAGCGGCATTCACAGATACGCAGTATTTT. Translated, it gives CASSPPGAAFTDTQYF.

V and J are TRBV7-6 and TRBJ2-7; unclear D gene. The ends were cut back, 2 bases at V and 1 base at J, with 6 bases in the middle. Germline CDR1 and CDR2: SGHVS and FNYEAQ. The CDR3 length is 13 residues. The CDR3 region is CASSLNPSYEQYF. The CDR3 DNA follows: TGTGCCAGCAGCTTAAACCCTTCCTACGAGCAGTACTTC. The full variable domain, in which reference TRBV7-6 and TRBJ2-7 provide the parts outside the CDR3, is GAGVSQSPRYKVTKRGQDVALRCDPISGHVSLYWYRQALGQGPEFLTYFNYEAQQDKSGLPNDRFSAERPEGSISTLTIQRTEQRDSAMYRCASSLNPSYEQYFGPGTRLTVT.

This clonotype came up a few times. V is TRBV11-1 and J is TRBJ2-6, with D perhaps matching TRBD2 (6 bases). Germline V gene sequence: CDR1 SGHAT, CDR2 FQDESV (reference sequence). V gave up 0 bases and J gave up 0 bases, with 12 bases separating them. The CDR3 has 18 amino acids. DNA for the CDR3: TGTGCCAGCAGCTTAGCCGCGGGAAAGAGCTCTGGGGCCAACGTCCTGACTTTC. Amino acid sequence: CASSLAAGKSSGANVLTF. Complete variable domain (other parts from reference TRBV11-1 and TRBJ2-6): EAEVAQSPRYKITEKSQAVAFWCDPISGHATLYWYRQILGQGPELLVQFQDESVVDDSQLPKDRFSAERLKGVDSTLKIQPAELGDSAMYLCASSLAAGKSSGANVLTFGAGSRLTVL.

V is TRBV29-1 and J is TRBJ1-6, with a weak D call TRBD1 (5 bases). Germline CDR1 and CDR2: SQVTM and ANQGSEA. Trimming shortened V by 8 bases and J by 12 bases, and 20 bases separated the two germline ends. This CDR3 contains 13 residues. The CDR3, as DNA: TGCAGCACCACGAAGGGGCCGAAGGGACCCCTCCACTTT. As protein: CSTTKGPKGPLHF.

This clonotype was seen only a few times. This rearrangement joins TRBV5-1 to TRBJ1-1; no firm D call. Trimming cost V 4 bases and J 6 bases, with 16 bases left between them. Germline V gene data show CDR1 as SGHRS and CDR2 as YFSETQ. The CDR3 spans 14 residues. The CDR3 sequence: CASSRERQAAEAFF. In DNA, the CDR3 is TGCGCCAGCAGCCGAGAAAGACAAGCCGCTGAAGCTTTCTTT.

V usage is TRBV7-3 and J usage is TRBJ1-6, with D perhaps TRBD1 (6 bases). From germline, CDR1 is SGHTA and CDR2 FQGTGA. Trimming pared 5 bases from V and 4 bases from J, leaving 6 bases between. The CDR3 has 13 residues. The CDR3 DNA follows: TGTGCCAGCAGCACAGGGTATAATTCACCCCTCCACTTT. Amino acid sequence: CASSTGYNSPLHF.

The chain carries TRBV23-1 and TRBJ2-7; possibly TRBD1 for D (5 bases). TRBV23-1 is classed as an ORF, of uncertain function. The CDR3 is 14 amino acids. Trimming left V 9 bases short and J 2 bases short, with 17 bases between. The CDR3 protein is CARDRHSRPYEQYF. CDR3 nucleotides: TGCGCCAGAGACAGACATTCGAGACCCTACGAGCAGTACTTC.

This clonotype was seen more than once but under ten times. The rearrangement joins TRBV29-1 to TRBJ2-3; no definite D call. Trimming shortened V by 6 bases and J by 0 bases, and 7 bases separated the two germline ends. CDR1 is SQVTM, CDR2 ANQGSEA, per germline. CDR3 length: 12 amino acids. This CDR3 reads CSVGDSTDTQYF. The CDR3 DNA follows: TGCAGCGTGGGCGACAGCACAGATACGCAGTATTTT.

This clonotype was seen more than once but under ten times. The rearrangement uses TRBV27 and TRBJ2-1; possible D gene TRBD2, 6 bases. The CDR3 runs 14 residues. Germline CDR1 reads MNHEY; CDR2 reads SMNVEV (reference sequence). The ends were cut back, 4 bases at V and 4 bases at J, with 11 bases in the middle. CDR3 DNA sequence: TGTGCCAGCAGTTCGGGACTTCGATACAATGAGCAGTTCTTC. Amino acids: CASSSGLRYNEQFF.

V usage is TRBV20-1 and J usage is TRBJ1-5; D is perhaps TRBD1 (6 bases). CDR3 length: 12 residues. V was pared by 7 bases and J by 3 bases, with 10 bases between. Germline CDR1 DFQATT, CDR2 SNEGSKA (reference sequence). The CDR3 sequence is CSGNRANQPQHF. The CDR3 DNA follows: TGCAGTGGAAACAGGGCCAATCAGCCCCAGCATTTT.